Described below is a single TCR beta chain sequence and its context. This specimen comes from a study of blood T cell repertoires in COVID-19. On the study more broadly: Collection of acute and convalescent COVID-19 samples took place in the United States, Italy and Spain. PBMCs, B-cell-depleted T cells, or T cells were the source of the cDNA or gDNA that made up the material.

This CDR3 region has 17 residues. CDR1 and CDR2 from the germline V gene are GTSNPN and SVGIG (reference sequence). The V and J ends lost 4 bases and 0 bases respectively, with 21 bases between them. Original processing methods: Amplifying reference gene primers gave estimates of nucleated cell counts. Assay used: immunoSEQ multiplex PCR; TCRdb lists only in-frame clones, some missing. Clone size and the V and J calls come from that table; the DNA yielded D and trimming. The sample yields 300,000 to 350,000 clones, around 90% seen once. Those enrolled in Seattle joined during active infection and were followed longitudinally afterward.

The chain links TRBV30 to TRBJ1-1, with D tentatively TRBD1 (5 bases). Sequencing used peripheral blood. The sequence came from a woman under 40 with COVID-19, enrolled during active disease. For the CDR3, the DNA is TGTGCCTGGATATCCAACCCTTGGACATCAATGAACACTGAAGCTTTCTTT. Translation gives CAWISNPWTSMNTEAFF.